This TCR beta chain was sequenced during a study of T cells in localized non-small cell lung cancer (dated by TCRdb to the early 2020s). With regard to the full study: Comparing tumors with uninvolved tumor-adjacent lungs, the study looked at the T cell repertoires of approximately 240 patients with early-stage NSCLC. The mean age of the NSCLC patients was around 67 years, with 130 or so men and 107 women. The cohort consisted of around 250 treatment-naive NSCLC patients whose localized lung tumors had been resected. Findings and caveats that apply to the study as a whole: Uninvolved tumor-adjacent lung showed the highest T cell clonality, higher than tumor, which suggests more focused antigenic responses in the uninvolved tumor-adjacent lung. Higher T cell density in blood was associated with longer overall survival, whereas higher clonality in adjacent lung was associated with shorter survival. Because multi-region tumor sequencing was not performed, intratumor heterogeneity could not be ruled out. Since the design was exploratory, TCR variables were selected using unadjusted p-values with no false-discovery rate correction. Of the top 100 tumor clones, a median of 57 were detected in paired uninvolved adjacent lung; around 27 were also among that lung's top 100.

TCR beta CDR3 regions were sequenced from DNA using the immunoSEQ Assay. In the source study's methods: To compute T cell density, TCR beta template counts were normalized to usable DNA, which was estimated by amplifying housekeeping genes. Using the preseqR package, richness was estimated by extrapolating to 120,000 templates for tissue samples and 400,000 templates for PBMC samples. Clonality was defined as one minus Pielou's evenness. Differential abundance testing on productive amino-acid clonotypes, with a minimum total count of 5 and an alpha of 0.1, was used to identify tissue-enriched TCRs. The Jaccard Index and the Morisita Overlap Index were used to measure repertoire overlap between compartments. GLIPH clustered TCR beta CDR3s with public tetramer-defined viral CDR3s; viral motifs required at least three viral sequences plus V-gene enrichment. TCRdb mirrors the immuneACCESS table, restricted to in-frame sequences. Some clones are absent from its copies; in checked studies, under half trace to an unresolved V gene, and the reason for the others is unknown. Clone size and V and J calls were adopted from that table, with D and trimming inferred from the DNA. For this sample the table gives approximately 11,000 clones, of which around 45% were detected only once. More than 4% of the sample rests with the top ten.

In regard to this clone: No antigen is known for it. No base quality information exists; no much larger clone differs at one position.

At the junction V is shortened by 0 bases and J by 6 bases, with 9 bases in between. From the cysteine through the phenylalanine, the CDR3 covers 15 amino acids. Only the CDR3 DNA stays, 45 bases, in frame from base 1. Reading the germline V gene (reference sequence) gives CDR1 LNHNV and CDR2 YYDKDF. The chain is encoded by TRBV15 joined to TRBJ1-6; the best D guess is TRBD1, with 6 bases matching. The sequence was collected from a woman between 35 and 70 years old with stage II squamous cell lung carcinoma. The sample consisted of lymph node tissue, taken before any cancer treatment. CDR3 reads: CATSRDGQLNSPLHF. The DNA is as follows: TGTGCCACCAGCAGAGATGGACAGCTTAATTCACCCCTCCACTTT.